This T cell receptor beta chain derives from a study of radiation and T cells in renal cell carcinoma. Profiling relied on immunoSEQ multiplex PCR, and the TCRdb table lists in-frame clones only, not all of them. Among around 22,000 clones listed, more than 45% were seen once. The study, taken as a whole, reports: Top 100 clonotypes averaged approximately 50% in irradiated versus about 40% in nephrectomy-only tumors. Compared with controls, irradiated tumors had more, larger dominant CDR3 motifs.

As regards this clone: Its antigen is as yet unknown.

Treatment given: treatment-naive control, cytoreductive nephrectomy. Controls included several female and over 10 male donors, resected 2011 to 2014. The V end lost 3 bases, the J end lost 0 bases, and 17 bases lay between the germline ends. The CDR3 is 17 residues long. CDR1 and CDR2 from the germline V gene are KGHSH and LQKENI. The origin of this receptor is a man between 35 and 55 years old with renal cell carcinoma. This rearrangement joins TRBV18 to TRBJ1-1; D gene uncertain. The sequencing used tumor tissue, collected from a patient whose treatment was nephrectomy without radiotherapy. The CDR3: CASSPPGSGHMNTEAFF. The CDR3 DNA is TGTGCCAGCTCACCCCCGGGCAGCGGCCATATGAACACTGAAGCTTTCTTT.